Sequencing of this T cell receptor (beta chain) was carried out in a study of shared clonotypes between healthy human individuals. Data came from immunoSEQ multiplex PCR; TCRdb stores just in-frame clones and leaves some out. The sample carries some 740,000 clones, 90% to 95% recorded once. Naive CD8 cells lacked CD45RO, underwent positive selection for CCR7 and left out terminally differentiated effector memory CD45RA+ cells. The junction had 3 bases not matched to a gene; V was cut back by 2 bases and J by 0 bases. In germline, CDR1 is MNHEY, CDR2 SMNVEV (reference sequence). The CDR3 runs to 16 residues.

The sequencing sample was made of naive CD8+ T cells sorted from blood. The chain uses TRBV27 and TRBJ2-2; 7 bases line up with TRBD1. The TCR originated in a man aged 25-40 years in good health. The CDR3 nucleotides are TGTGCCAGCAGTTTAATCGGACAGGCGAACACCGGGGAGCTGTTTTTT. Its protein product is CASSLIGQANTGELFF.